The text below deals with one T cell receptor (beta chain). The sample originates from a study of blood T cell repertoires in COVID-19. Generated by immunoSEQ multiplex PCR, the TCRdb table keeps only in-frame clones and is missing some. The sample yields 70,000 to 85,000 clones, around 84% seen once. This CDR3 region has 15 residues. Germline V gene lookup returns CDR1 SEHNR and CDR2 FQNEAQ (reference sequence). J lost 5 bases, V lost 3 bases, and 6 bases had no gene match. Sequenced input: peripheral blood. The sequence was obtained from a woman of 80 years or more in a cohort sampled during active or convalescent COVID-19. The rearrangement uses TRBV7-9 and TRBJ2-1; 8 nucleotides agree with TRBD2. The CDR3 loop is CASSLAGGTNNEQFF. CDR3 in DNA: TGTGCCAGCAGCTTGGCGGGAGGTACTAACAATGAGCAGTTCTTC.